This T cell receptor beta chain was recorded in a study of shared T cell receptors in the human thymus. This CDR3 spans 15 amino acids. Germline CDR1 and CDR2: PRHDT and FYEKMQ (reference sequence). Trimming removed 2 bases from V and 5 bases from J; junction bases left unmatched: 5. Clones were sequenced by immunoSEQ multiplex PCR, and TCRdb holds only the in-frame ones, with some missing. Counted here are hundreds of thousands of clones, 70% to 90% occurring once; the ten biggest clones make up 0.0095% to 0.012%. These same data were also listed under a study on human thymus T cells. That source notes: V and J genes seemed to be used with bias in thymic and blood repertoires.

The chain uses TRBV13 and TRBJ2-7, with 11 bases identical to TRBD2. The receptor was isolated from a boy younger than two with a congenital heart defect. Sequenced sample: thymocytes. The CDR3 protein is CASSLLLAGVHEQYF. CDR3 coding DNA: TGTGCCAGCAGCTTATTACTAGCGGGAGTCCACGAGCAGTACTTC.